The 7 T cell receptor beta chains listed next were all sequenced from one sample in a study of cytomegalovirus exposure and HLA in healthy donors. PCR amplification relied on 60 Vbeta primers (plus 13 Jbeta primers). Sequenced by immunoSEQ multiplex PCR; TCRdb stores in-frame clones only, minus some. The data contain 110,000 to 150,000 clones, about four fifths of them singletons. The sequenced sample was PBMCs. The receptor source for this set is a man in his thirties or forties in good health and CMV-seronegative.

This clone appeared a single time. The gene calls are TRBV5-1 and TRBJ1-2; a possible D gene is TRBD1 (5 bases). The CDR3 length is 16 residues. With 3 bases removed from V and 4 bases from J, the gap between germline ends came to 19 bases. The germline gives CDR1 SGHRS, CDR2 YFSETQ. CDR3 protein: CASSSRQGMKGYGYTF. The CDR3 DNA reads TGCGCCAGCAGCTCACGCCAGGGAATGAAGGGCTATGGCTACACCTTC.

CDR3 in amino acids: CASSWTGDEQYF. CDR3 nucleotides: TGCGCCAGCAGTTGGACAGGGGACGAGCAGTACTTC. The chain is built from TRBV10-1 and TRBJ2-7; 9 nucleotides match TRBD1. This CDR3 is built from 12 residues. Germline V gives CDR1 WNHNN, CDR2 SYGVQD (reference sequence). V shed 5 bases, J shed 5 bases, and the junction held 1 base outside the gene matches.

This clone was seen at least ten times. The chain joins TRBV6-1 to TRBJ2-7, with 10 bases fitting TRBD1. Germline values: CDR1 MNHNS, CDR2 SASEGT. V dropped 6 bases and J dropped 4; count of bases not matched to a gene: 9. There are 15 residues in the CDR3. The CDR3 DNA sequence: TGTGCCAGCAGCTCCGGGACAGGGGACACGTACGAGCAGTACTTC. Its protein is CASSSGTGDTYEQYF.

The V and J genes are TRBV28 and TRBJ2-3; D perhaps matches TRBD2 (7 bases). Germline CDR1 and CDR2: MDHEN and SYDVKM. This CDR3 is built from 16 residues. Deletions cut 3 bases from V and 2 bases from J, with 15 bases between. CDR3 protein: CASSLGASGITDTQYF. The CDR3 region has the DNA TGTGCCAGCAGTTTGGGGGCTAGCGGTATCACAGATACGCAGTATTTT. Full variable domain (remainder filled in from reference TRBV28 and TRBJ2-3): DVKVTQSSRYLVKRTGEKVFLECVQDMDHENMFWYRQDPGLGLRLIYFSYDVKMKEKGDIPEGYSVSREKKERFSLILESASTNQTSMYLCASSLGASGITDTQYFGPGTRLTVL.

The V call is TRBV7-9, the J call TRBJ2-5, with TRBD1 matching 10 bases. With V trimmed by 5 bases and J by 5 bases, 5 bases remained unmatched. CDR3 length: 14 amino acids. Germline V gene sequence: CDR1 SEHNR, CDR2 FQNEAQ (reference sequence). CDR3 residues: CASSDLGQGETQYF. The CDR3 coding sequence is TGTGCCAGCAGCGACTTGGGACAGGGGGAGACCCAGTACTTC.

CDR3 region: CASSSTGGGDRAEAFF. The CDR3 nucleotides are TGTGCCAGCAGTTCCACAGGGGGAGGTGATAGGGCTGAAGCTTTCTTT. The J gene is TRBJ1-1, the V gene TRBV28, with 8 bases matching TRBD1. Trimming removed 4 bases from V and 6 bases from J; junction bases left unmatched: 13. Germline V lookup: CDR1 MDHEN, CDR2 SYDVKM. The CDR3 has 16 amino acids.

The chain recombines TRBV2 with TRBJ1-1; 7 bases are shared with TRBD1. V shed 6 bases, J shed 0 bases, and the junction held 1 base outside the gene matches. The CDR3 loop spans 13 amino acids. Germline assignment: CDR1 SNHLY and CDR2 FYNNEI. The CDR3 region is CASRTGLNTEAFF. CDR3 nucleotide sequence: TGTGCCAGCAGGACAGGGCTGAACACTGAAGCTTTCTTT.